Listed here are 10 T cell receptor beta chains from one sample, sequenced in a study of blood T cell dynamics during melanoma immunotherapy (dated by TCRdb to the early 2020s). These TCRs' antigens remain unknown. What the study reported, not specific to this receptor: Among sorted CD8+ subsets, TIE cells showed the highest similarity to cfDNA CDR3 sequences and the highest clonality, suggesting active turnover with convergence on dominant clones.

The label giving this sample's time point can be read as: pre-treatment baseline. Immune-effector (TIE) cells were defined as memory T cells with a CD3+ CD4- CD8+ CD45RA- CD45RO-high CD27- CCR7- phenotype. Library construction relied on the immunoSEQ multiplex PCR assay. TCRdb took over this immuneACCESS table, retaining in-frame rearrangements with V and J assigned. Such tables are incomplete; in checked studies, under half of the missing clones stem from an unresolved V gene, and the remainder is unexplained. In all, the sample holds approximately 670 clones, and around 76% of those were seen once. Under 15% of the sample rests with the top ten. Specimen: CD8+ T cells from blood, collected from a patient treated with checkpoint blockade. Interpreted using the paper, the cell subset or site label stands for: immune-effector CD8+ memory T cells, CD45RO-high CCR7- CD27-. The receptors originated from a human donor with melanoma.

The chain couples TRBV2 to TRBJ2-2; D not resolved. Trimming left V 7 bases short and J 3 bases short, with 6 bases between. The germline CDR1 and CDR2 sequences are SNHLY and FYNNEI. This CDR3 has 12 amino acids. The CDR3 protein is CASTGDTGELFF. The CDR3 DNA reads TGTGCCAGCACTGGGGACACCGGGGAGCTGTTTTTT. Full variable domain (missing parts from reference TRBV2 and TRBJ2-2): EPEVTQTPSHQVTQMGQEVILRCVPISNHLYFYWYRQILGQKVEFLVSFYNNEISEKSEIFDDQFSVERPDGSNFTLKIRSTKLEDSAMYFCASTGDTGELFFGEGSRLTVL.

The rearrangement uses TRBV6-5 and TRBJ2-2; no clear D. V lost 10 bases to trimming and J lost 4 bases, with 10 bases between them. The length of the CDR3 is 12 residues. Germline-derived CDR1 and CDR2 are MNHEY and SVGAGI. CDR3 in DNA: TGTGCCACCGCTAGGGCCACCGGGGAGCTGTTTTTT. Translating gives CATARATGELFF.

This chain uses TRBV15 with TRBJ1-5; a weak D match, TRBD1 (6 bases). CDR1 and CDR2 from the germline V gene are LNHNV and YYDKDF (reference sequence). The CDR3 consists of 17 residues. Trimming removed 0 bases from V and 6 bases from J, with 18 bases in between. The CDR3 DNA reads TGTGCCACCAGCAGAGATCGCGGGGGCGCGATCCTTCAGCCCCAGCATTTT. As protein: CATSRDRGGAILQPQHF.

The genes are TRBV27 and TRBJ2-3; no clear D. Trimming cost V 8 bases and J 3 bases, with 9 bases left between them. From germline, CDR1 is MNHEY and CDR2 SMNVEV (reference sequence). This CDR3 region has 12 residues. The CDR3 sequence: CASAGGTDTQYF. The CDR3 DNA sequence: TGTGCCAGCGCAGGTGGTACAGATACGCAGTATTTT.

The chain combines TRBV2 with TRBJ2-7; either TRBD1 or TRBD2 may fit D (5 bases each). Looked up from germline, CDR1 is SNHLY and CDR2 is FYNNEI. CDR3 length equals 13 residues. V was trimmed by 7 bases and J by 2 bases, leaving 12 bases between them. The CDR3 bases are TGTGCCAGCACCCCGGGGCCCGCCTACGAGCAGTACTTC. Translated: CASTPGPAYEQYF.

The chain combines TRBV15 with TRBJ2-7, with 16 nucleotides matching TRBD2. With 4 bases clipped from V and 4 bases from J, the junction kept 1 base outside the gene matches. This CDR3 spans 15 amino acids. Germline-derived CDR1 and CDR2 are LNHNV and YYDKDF (reference sequence). In DNA, the CDR3 is TGTGCCACCAGCATGGGACTAGCGGGAGGGTACGAGCAGTACTTC. As protein: CATSMGLAGGYEQYF.

The chain employs TRBV9 and TRBJ2-7; TRBD2 aligns across 10 bases. Trimming at V came to 3 bases and at J to 2 bases, leaving 5 bases not matched to a gene. This CDR3 has 15 residues. In germline, CDR1 is SGDLS, CDR2 YYNGEE. CDR3 in amino acids: CASSAGTSVTYEQYF. Written as DNA, the CDR3 is TGTGCCAGCAGCGCCGGGACTAGCGTCACCTACGAGCAGTACTTC.

This rearrangement joins TRBV2 to TRBJ2-3, with D possibly TRBD1 on 6 matching bases. Germline lookup yields CDR1 SNHLY and CDR2 FYNNEI. The CDR3 is 15 residues long. V was pared by 3 bases and J by 0 bases, with 10 bases between. CDR3 in amino acids: CASSEGDISTDTQYF. CDR3 nucleotide sequence: TGTGCCAGCAGTGAGGGGGACATTAGCACAGATACGCAGTATTTT.

This chain uses TRBV30 with TRBJ2-2; D gene unclear. Trimming took 4 bases from V and 0 from J, leaving 9 bases between them. The germline gives CDR1 GTSNPN, CDR2 SVGIG (reference sequence). There are 14 residues in the CDR3. DNA for the CDR3: TGTGCCTGGAATTTCGGTTCGAACACCGGGGAGCTGTTTTTT. Protein: CAWNFGSNTGELFF.

V gene TRBV21-1 combines with J gene TRBJ1-2; the table calls TRBD1, which could not be checked here. TRBV21-1 is a documented pseudogene. The CDR3 is made up of 15 amino acids. The CDR3 reads CASSLGAGGNYGYTF. The CDR3, as DNA: TGTGCCAGCAGCCTGGGGGCAGGGGGCAACTATGGCTACACCTTC.